This T cell receptor (beta chain) emerged from a study of blood T cell repertoires in COVID-19. The germline V gene encodes CDR1 SGHRS and CDR2 YFSETQ. V was clipped by 2 bases and J by 5 bases; unmatched bases: 5. The CDR3 loop spans 14 amino acids. This table comes from immunoSEQ multiplex PCR, and its TCRdb copy is limited to in-frame clones, with some not included. The sample shows 140,000 to 150,000 clones, just over 85% of them seen only once. Sequencing was done on a sample of PBMCs or T cells enriched from blood (not recorded which). The chain uses TRBV5-1 and TRBJ1-1; the match to TRBD1 covers 8 bases. This receptor was taken from a man aged 50 to 59 who had recovered from COVID-19. Here the CDR3 DNA reads TGCGCCAGCAGCTTTACAGGGGGTAGGACTGAAGCTTTCTTT. Its translation: CASSFTGGRTEAFF.